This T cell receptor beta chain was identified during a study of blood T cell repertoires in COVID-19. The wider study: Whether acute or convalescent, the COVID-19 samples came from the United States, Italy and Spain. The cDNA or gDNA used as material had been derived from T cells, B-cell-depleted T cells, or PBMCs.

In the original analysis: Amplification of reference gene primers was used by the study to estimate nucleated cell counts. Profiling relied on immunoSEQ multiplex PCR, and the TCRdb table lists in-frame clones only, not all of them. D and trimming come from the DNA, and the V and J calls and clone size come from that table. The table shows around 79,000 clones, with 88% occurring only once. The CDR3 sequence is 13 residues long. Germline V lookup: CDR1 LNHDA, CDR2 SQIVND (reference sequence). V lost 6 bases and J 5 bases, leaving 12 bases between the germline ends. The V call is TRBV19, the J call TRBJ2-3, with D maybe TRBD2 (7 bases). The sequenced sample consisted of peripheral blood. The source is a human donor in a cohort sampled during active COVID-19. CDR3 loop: CASRAGAGDTQYF. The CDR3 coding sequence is TGTGCCAGTAGGGCGGGGGCTGGAGATACGCAGTATTTT.